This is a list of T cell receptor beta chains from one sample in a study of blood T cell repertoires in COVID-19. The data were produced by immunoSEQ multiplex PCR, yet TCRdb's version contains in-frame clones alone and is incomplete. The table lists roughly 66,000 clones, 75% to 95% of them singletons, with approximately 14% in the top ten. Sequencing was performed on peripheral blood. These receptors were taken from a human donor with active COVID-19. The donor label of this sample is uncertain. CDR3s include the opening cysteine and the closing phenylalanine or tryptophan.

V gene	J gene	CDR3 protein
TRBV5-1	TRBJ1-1	CASSSGQARNTEAFF
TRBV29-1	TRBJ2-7	CSVAAGAGGRAHSYEQYF
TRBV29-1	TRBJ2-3	CSPVVRGSTDTQYF
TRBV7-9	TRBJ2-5	CASSLARTDRGETQYF
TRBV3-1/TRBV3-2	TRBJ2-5	CASSQATLAPQETQYF
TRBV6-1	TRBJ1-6	CASSELAGRTSPLHF
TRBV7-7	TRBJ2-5	CASSQSGTQETQYF
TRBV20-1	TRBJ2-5	CSASLMDIQETQYF
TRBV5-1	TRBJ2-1	CASSLGRERGNEQFF
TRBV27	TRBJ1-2	CASSFSQGGGYTF
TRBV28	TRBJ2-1	CASSLPQSYTYRDRGSYNEQFF
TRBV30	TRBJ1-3	CACKAGSGNTIYF
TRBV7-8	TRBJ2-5	CASTGGARAKKTQYF
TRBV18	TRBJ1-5	CASSLGGSSNQPQHF
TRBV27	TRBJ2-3	CASKIASGSADTQYF
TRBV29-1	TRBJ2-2	CSVGDRATGELFF
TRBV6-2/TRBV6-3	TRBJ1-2	CASSSGTTNPYGYTF
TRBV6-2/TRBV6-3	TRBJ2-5	CASSPDRVVWETQYF
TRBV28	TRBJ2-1	CASTQTGGLNEQFF
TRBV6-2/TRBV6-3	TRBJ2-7	CASSYSGPGVVAYEQYF
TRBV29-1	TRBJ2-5	CSAATAPGETQYF
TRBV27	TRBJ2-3	CASRYTRGLSTDTQYF
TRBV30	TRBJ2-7	CAWSAGTASSYEQYF
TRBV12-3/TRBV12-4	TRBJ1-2	CASSLARSYGYTF
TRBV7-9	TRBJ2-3	CASSWGGPSSDTQYF
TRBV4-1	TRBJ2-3	CASSHGTNTDTQYF
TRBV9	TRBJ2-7	CASSAGSQTYEQYF
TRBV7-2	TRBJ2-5	CASSYLAEQETQYF
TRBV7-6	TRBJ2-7	CASSFSLAGGTTYEQYF
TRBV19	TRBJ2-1	CASRGGAYNEQFF
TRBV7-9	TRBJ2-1	CASSLVAALNEQFF
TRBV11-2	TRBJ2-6	CASSQRGSGANVLTF
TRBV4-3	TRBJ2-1	CASSQGSAGGPHNEQFF
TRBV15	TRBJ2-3	CATSRAPTGTSGSVGDTQYF
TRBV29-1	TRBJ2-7	CSITSASSSYEQYF
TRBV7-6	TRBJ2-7	CASSEGTYTYEQYF